This TCR beta chain was sequenced in a study of graft-versus-host responses after intestinal transplantation. In the study overall: After anti-thymocyte globulin induction, recipients took tacrolimus and steroids for three to four years.

Clones were sequenced by immunoSEQ multiplex PCR, and TCRdb holds only the in-frame ones, with some missing. The sample has roughly 110,000 clones, around 92% seen once. This clone was detected a few times. Its matching antigen is unknown. Study-wide findings and caveats: Early post-transplant HvG declines showed an association with peak circulating GvH clone levels. Investigators detected GvH clones in recipient marrow, with some emerging earlier in ileum or blood. Graft-donor T cell macrochimerism in patients accompanied high graft-versus-host to host-versus-graft clonal ratios in allografts.

The CDR3 is made up of 11 amino acids. CDR1 SGHDT and CDR2 YYEEEE come from the germline V gene. Trimming removed 0 bases from V and 8 bases from J, with 5 bases in between. The sample consisted of unstimulated CD8+ T cells sorted from spleen or lymph node cells, taken before transplant. The receptor was isolated from a human donor who was the organ donor for an intestinal transplant. This chain connects TRBV5-6 to TRBJ1-1; D gene ambiguous. CDR3 nucleotides: TGTGCCAGCAGCTTGGGTGGGGAAGCTTTCTTT. Amino acids: CASSLGGEAFF. Full variable domain (missing parts from reference TRBV5-6 and TRBJ1-1): DAGVTQSPTHLIKTRGQQVTLRCSPKSGHDTVSWYQQALGQGPQFIFQYYEEEERQRGNFPDRFSGHQFPNYSSELNVNALLLGDSALYLCASSLGGEAFFGQGTRLTVV.